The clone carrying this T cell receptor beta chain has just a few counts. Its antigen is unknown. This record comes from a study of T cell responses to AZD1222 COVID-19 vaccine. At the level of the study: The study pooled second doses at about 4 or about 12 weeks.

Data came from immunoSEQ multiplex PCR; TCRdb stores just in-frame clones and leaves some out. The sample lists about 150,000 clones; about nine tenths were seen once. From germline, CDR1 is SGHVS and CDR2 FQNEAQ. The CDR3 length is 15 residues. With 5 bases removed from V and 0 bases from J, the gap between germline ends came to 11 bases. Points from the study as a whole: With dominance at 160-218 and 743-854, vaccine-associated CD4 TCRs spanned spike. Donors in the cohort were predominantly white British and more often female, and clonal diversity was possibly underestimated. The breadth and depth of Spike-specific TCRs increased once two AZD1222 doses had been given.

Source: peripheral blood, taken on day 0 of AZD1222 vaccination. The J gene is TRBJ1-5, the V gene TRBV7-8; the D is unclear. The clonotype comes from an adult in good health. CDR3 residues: CASSTSPYSNQPQHF. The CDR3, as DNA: TGTGCCAGCAGCACTTCACCTTATAGCAATCAGCCCCAGCATTTT.